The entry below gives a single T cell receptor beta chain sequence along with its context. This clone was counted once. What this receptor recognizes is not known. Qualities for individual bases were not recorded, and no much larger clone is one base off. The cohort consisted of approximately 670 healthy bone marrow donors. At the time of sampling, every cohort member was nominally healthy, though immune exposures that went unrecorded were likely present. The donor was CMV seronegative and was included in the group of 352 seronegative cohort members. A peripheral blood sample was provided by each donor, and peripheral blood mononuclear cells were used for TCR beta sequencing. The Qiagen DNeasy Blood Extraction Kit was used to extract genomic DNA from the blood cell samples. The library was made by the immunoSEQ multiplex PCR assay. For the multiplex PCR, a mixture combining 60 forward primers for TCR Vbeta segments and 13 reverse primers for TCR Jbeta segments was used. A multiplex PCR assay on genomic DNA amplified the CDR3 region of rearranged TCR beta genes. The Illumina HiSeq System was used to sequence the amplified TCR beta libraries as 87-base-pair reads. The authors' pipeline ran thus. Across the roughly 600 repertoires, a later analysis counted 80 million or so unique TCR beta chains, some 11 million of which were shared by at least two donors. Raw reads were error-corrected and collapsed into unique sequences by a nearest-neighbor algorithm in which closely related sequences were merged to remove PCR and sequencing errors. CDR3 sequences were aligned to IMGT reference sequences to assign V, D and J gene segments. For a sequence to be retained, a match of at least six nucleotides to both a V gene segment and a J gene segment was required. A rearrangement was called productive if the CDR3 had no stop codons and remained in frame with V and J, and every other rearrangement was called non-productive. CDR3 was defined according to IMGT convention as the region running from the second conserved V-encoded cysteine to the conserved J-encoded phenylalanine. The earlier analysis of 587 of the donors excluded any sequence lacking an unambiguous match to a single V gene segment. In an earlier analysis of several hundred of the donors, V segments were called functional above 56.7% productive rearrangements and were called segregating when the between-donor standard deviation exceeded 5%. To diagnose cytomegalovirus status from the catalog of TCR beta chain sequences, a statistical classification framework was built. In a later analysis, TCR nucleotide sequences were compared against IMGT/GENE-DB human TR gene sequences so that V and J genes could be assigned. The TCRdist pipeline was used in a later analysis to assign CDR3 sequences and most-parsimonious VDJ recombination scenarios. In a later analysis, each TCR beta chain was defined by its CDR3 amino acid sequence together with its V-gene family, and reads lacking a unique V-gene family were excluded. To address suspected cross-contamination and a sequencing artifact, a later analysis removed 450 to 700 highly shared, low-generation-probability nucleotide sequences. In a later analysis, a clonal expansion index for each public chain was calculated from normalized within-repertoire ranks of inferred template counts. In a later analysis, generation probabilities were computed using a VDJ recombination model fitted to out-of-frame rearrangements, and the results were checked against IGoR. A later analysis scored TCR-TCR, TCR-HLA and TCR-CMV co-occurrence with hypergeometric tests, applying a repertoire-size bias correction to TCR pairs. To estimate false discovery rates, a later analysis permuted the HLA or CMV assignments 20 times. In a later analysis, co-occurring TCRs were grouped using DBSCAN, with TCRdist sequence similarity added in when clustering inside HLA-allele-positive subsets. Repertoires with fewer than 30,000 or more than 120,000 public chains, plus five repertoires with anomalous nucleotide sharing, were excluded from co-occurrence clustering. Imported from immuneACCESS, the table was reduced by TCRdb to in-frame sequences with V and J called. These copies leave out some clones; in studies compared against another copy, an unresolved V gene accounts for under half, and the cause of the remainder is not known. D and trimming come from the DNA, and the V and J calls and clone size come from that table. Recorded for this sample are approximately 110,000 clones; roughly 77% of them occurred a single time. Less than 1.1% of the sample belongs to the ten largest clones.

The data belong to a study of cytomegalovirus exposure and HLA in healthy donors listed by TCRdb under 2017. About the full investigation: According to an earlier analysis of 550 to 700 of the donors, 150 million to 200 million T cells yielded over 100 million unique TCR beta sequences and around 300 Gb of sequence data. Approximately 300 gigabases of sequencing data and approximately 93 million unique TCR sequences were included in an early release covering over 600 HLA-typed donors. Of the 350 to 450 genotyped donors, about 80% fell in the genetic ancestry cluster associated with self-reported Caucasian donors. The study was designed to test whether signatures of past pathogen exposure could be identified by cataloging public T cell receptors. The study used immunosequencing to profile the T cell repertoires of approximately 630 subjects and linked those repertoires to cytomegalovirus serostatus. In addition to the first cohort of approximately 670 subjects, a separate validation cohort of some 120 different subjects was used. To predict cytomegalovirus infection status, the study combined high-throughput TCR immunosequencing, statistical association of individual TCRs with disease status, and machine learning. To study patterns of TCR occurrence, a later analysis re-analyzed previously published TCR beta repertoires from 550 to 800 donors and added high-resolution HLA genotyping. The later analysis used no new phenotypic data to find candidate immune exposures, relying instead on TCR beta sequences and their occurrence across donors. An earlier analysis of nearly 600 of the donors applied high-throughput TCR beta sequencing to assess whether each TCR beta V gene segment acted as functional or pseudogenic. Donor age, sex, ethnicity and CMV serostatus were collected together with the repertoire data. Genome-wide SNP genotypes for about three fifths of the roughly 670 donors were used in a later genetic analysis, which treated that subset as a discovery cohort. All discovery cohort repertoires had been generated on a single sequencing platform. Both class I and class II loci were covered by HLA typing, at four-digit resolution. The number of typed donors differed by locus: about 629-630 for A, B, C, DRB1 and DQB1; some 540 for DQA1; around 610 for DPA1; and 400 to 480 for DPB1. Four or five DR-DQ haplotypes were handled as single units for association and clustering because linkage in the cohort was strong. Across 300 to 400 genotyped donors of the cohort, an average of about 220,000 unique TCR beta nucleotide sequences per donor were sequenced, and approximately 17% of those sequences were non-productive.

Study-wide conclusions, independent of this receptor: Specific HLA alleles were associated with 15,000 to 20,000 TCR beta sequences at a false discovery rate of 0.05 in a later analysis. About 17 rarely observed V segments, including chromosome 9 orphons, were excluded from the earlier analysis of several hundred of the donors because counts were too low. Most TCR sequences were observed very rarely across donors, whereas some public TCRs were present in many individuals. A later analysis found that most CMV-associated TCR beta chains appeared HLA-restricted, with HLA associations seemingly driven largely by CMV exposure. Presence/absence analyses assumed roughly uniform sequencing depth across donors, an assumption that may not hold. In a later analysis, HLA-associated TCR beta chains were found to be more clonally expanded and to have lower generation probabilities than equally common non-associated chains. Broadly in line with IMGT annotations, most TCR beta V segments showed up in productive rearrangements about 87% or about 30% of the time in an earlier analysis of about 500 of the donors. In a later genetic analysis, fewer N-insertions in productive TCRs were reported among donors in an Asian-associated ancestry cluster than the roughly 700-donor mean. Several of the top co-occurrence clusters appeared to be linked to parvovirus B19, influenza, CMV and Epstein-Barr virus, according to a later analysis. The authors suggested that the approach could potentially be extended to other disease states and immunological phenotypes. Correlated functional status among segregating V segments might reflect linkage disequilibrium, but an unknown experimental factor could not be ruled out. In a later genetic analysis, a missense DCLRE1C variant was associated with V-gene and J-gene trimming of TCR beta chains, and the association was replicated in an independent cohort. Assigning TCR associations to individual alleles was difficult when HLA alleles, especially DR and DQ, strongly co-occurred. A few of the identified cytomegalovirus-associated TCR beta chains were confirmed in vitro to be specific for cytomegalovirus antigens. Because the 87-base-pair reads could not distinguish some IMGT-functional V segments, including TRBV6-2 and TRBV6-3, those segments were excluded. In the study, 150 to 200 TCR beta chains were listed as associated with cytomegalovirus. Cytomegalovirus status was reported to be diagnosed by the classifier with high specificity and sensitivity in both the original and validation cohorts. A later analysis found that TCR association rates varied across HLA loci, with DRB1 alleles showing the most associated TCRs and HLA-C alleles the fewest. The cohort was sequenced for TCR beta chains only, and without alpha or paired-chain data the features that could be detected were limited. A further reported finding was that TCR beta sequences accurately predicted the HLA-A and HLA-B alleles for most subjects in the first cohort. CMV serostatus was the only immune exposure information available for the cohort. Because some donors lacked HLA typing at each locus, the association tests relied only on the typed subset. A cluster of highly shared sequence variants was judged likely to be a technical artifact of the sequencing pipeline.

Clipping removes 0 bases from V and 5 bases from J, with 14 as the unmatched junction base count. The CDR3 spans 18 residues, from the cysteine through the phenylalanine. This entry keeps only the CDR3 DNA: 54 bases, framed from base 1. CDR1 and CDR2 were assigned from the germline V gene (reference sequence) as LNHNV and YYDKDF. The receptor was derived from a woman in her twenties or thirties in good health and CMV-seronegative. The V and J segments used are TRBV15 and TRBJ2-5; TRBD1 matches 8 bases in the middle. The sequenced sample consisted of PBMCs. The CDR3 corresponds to CATSRDNGQGPPVETQYF. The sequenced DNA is TGTGCCACCAGCAGAGATAACGGACAGGGACCTCCCGTTGAGACCCAGTACTTC.